This TCR beta chain was obtained from a study of CD8 T cells in ankylosing spondylitis. Between the trimmed V and J ends, which lost 4 bases and 7 bases, there was a span of 8 bases. This CDR3 contains 12 residues. Germline V CDR1 and CDR2: SNHLY, FYNNEI. TCRdb used MiXCR to reprocess the 5' RACE reads, holding one entry per CDR3 protein. Of 200,000 to 300,000 distinct CDR3 sequences detected, 32% appear once; the ten largest clones hold about 4%. This TCR came from a male donor with ankylosing spondylitis or in good health (not recorded which). Material: blood, either unsorted or a sorted T cell fraction (not recorded which). The V gene is TRBV2, the J gene TRBJ2-4; D remains unclear. In nucleotides, the CDR3 is TGTGCCAGCAGTGGGGGTGCCAACATTCAGTACTTC. Protein: CASSGGANIQYF.